This TCR beta chain emerged from a study of response to subunit inactivated influenza vaccine. Overall study findings and caveats: Authors suggested each seasonal flu vaccination may recruit only limited numbers of new T cells.

This clonotype was seen more than once but under ten times. As yet, its antigen is unknown. The V end lost 1 base, the J end lost 0 bases, and 6 bases lay between the germline ends. This CDR3 has 14 residues. CDR1 and CDR2 from the germline V gene are SGHKS and YYEKEE (reference sequence). TCRdb reprocessed the RT-PCR reads via MiXCR and lists one record per CDR3 protein. The data show fewer than 700,000 distinct CDR3 sequences, roughly 13% seen once. Sample: PBMCs from blood, taken roughly 45 days after vaccination. The rearrangement links TRBV5-5 to TRBJ2-3; D is ambiguous. This TCR derives from a man aged 45-65 years who received an inactivated influenza vaccine. In DNA form, the CDR3 reads TGTGCCAGCAGCTTGCCTCAAAGCACAGATACGCAGTATTTT. It codes for CASSLPQSTDTQYF.